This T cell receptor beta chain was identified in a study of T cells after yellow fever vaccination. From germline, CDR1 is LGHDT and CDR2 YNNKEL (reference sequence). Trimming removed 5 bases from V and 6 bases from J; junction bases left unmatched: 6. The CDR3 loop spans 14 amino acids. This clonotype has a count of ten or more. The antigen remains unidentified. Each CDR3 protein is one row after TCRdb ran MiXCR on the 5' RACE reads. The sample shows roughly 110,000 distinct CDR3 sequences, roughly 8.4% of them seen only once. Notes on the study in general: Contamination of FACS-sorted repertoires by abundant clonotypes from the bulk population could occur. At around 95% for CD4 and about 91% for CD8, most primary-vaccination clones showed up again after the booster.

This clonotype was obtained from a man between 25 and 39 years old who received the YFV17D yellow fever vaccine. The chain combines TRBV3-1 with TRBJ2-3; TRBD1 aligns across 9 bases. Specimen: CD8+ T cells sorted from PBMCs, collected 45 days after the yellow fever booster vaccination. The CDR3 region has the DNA TGTGCCAGCAGCTACAGGGGGCGTTGGGATACGCAGTATTTT. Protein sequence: CASSYRGRWDTQYF.